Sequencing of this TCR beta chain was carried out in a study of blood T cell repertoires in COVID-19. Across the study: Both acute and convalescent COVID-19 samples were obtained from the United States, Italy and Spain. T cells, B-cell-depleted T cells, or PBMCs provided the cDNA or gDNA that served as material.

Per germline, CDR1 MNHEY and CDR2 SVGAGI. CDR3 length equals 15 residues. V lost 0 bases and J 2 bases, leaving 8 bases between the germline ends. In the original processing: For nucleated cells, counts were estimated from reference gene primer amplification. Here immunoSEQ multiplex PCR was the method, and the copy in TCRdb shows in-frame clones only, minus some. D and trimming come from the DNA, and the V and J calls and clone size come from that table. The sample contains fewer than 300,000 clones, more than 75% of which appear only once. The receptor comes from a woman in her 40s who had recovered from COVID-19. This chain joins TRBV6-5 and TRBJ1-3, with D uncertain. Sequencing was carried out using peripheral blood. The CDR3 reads CASSYSAEPGNTIYF. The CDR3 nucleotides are TGTGCCAGCAGTTACTCTGCGGAGCCTGGAAACACCATATATTTT.